This is a list of T cell receptor beta chains from one sample in a study of early T cells in non-severe SARS-CoV-2 infection. TCRdb processed the 5' RACE reads anew with MiXCR; each CDR3 protein has one entry. The table shows roughly 86,000 distinct CDR3 sequences, with 5.5% to 7.5% occurring only once. The sequencing sample was made of whole blood. All receptors derive from an adult who was a healthcare worker with PCR-confirmed SARS-CoV-2 infection or an uninfected control (not recorded which). Each CDR3 is given with its conserved first and last residue. The D gene is left open where the match is weak. Where a row states a size, it is once, few, many or the class of an expanded clone; other rows omit it.

j_gene	d_gene	abundance	v_gene	CDR3aa	CDR3nt
TRBJ1-5	-	few	TRBV4-3	CASSQDHSRNQPQHF	TGCGCCAGCAGCCAAGACCACAGCCGCAATCAGCCCCAGCATTTT
TRBJ1-6	TRBD1	many	TRBV5-5	CASSLTGNSPLHF	TGTGCCAGCAGCCTGACAGGGAATTCACCCCTCCACTTT
TRBJ2-6	-	-	TRBV19	CASPEGNSGANVLTF	TGTGCCAGTCCGGAAGGAAACTCTGGGGCCAACGTCCTGACTTTC
TRBJ1-6	TRBD1	many	TRBV20-1	CSASQGGGTPNSPLHF	TGCAGTGCGTCGCAGGGGGGGGGGACACCCAATTCACCCCTCCACTTT
TRBJ2-7	TRBD1	many	TRBV3-1	CASMEGQGTYEQYF	TGTGCCAGCATGGAGGGACAGGGTACCTACGAGCAGTACTTC
TRBJ2-5	TRBD2	many	TRBV7-6	CASSFPGLAGAETQYF	TGTGCCAGCAGCTTTCCCGGACTAGCGGGAGCTGAGACCCAGTACTTC
TRBJ2-7	-	many	TRBV20-1	CSASGIGGFVYEQYF	TGCAGTGCTAGCGGTATTGGCGGGTTTGTCTACGAGCAGTACTTC
TRBJ2-3	-	many	TRBV28	CASSFGRWITSTDTQYF	TGTGCCAGCAGTTTTGGCCGGTGGATAACGAGCACAGATACGCAGTATTTT
TRBJ1-3	-	few	TRBV29-1	CSVEDPGSENTIYF	TGCAGCGTTGAAGATCCAGGTAGTGAAAACACCATATATTTT
TRBJ2-3	TRBD2	many	TRBV28	CASLLGTSPLTDTQYF	TGTGCCAGCCTACTTGGGACTAGCCCCCTCACAGATACGCAGTATTTT
TRBJ2-7	-	-	TRBV5-6	CASRRGIVGFAYEQYF	TGTGCCAGCCGTCGAGGGATCGTGGGTTTTGCCTACGAGCAGTACTTC
TRBJ1-2	TRBD1	-	TRBV30	CAWGDRDRVHLFIQYGYTF	TGTGCCTGGGGGGATCGGGACAGGGTACATCTTTTCATACAGTATGGCTACACCTTC
TRBJ2-7	-	many	TRBV2	CASSEVTDSYEQYF	TGTGCCAGCAGTGAGGTGACAGACTCCTACGAGCAGTACTTC
TRBJ2-7	TRBD1	-	TRBV5-1	CASSLRQGGSYEQYF	TGCGCCAGCAGCCTGAGACAGGGGGGGTCGTACGAGCAGTACTTC
TRBJ1-4	-	many	TRBV5-1	CASSLEGINEKLFF	TGCGCCAGCAGCTTGGAAGGGATTAATGAAAAACTGTTTTTT
TRBJ1-5	TRBD1	many	TRBV28	CASREGTVNQPQHF	TGTGCCAGCAGGGAAGGGACAGTCAATCAGCCCCAGCATTTT
TRBJ2-3	-	-	TRBV5-1	CASSPTGLRTDTQYF	TGCGCCAGCAGCCCGACCGGGCTCCGCACAGATACGCAGTATTTT
TRBJ2-2	-	many	TRBV6-6	CASNRANTGELFF	TGTGCCAGCAATCGGGCTAACACCGGGGAGCTGTTTTTT
TRBJ2-3	-	-	TRBV18	CASSPQGDTQYF	TGTGCCAGCTCACCACAGGGAGATACGCAGTATTTT
TRBJ2-3	-	-	TRBV5-6	CASSLRKGIVPDTQYF	TGTGCCAGCAGCTTGCGAAAGGGAATTGTTCCAGATACGCAGTATTTT
TRBJ2-5	-	-	TRBV11-2	CASSLVTGQKETQYF	TGTGCCAGCAGCTTAGTTACAGGGCAAAAAGAGACCCAGTACTTC
TRBJ1-2	TRBD1	many	TRBV5-1	CASSLSGGLYGYTF	TGCGCCAGCAGCTTGTCAGGGGGACTCTATGGCTACACCTTC
TRBJ1-1	-	-	TRBV6-6	CASGNGQLNTEAFF	TGTGCCAGCGGAAACGGACAGCTGAACACTGAAGCTTTCTTT
TRBJ2-7	-	-	TRBV20-1	CSARDSDGGSYEQYF	TGCAGTGCTAGAGATAGTGACGGAGGCTCCTACGAGCAGTACTTC
TRBJ1-1	-	many	TRBV6-6	CASSSHMDTEAFF	TGTGCCAGCAGTTCCCATATGGACACTGAAGCTTTCTTT
TRBJ2-7	-	few	TRBV18	CASSPASRGWGEQYF	TGTGCCAGCTCACCAGCGAGCAGGGGATGGGGCGAGCAGTACTTC
TRBJ2-2	TRBD2	few	TRBV15	CATSRGTSSGELFF	TGTGCCACCAGCAGGGGGACTAGCTCCGGGGAGCTGTTTTTT
TRBJ2-3	-	-	TRBV28	CASSEGMSADTQYF	TGTGCCAGCAGTGAGGGTATGAGCGCAGATACGCAGTATTTT
TRBJ2-3	-	many	TRBV7-2	CASSLEGFPSTDTQYF	TGTGCCAGCAGCTTAGAAGGATTTCCTAGCACAGATACGCAGTATTTT
TRBJ1-1	-	many	TRBV7-2	CASSSRLDTEAFF	TGTGCCAGCAGCTCCCGATTGGACACTGAAGCTTTCTTT
TRBJ2-7	TRBD1	-	TRBV29-1	CSITPGQGAEQYF	TGCAGCATAACTCCGGGACAGGGGGCCGAGCAGTACTTC
TRBJ1-1	TRBD1	many	TRBV18	CASSPPGQVPYTEAFF	TGTGCCAGCTCACCACCGGGACAGGTTCCCTACACTGAAGCTTTCTTT
TRBJ2-1	TRBD2	many	TRBV4-2	CASSQDAGGGDNEQFF	TGTGCCAGCAGCCAAGATGCCGGGGGGGGCGACAATGAGCAGTTCTTC
TRBJ2-6	-	few	TRBV7-2	CASSLGAGNSGANVLTF	TGTGCCAGCAGCTTAGGTGCCGGCAACTCTGGGGCCAACGTCCTGACTTTC
TRBJ2-1	TRBD1	many	TRBV15	CATSRGLRTGDNEQFF	TGTGCCACCAGCAGAGGATTAAGGACAGGGGACAATGAGCAGTTCTTC
TRBJ1-1	-	-	TRBV6-5	CASSRATEAFF	TGTGCCAGCAGCCGGGCGACTGAAGCTTTCTTT
TRBJ2-3	TRBD2	many	TRBV28	CASSLGGGATDTQYF	TGTGCCAGCAGCCTGGGCGGGGGGGCTACAGATACGCAGTATTTT
TRBJ2-5	-	few	TRBV6-6	CASSYGGGQETQYF	TGTGCCAGCAGTTACGGGGGCGGCCAAGAGACCCAGTACTTC
TRBJ2-1	-	-	TRBV12-3/TRBV12-4	CASTSGGGPNNEQFF	TGTGCCAGCACCAGTGGCGGGGGCCCTAACAATGAGCAGTTCTTC
TRBJ2-3	-	many	TRBV24-1	CATSDWGGGDTQYF	TGTGCCACCAGTGATTGGGGCGGGGGCGATACGCAGTATTTT
TRBJ2-7	-	-	TRBV27	CASSLSGRVDSEQYF	TGTGCCAGCAGTTTATCGGGCAGAGTGGACTCCGAGCAGTACTTC
TRBJ2-1	-	-	TRBV6-2/TRBV6-3	CATAGSSYNEQFF	TGTGCCACCGCGGGCAGCTCCTACAATGAGCAGTTCTTC